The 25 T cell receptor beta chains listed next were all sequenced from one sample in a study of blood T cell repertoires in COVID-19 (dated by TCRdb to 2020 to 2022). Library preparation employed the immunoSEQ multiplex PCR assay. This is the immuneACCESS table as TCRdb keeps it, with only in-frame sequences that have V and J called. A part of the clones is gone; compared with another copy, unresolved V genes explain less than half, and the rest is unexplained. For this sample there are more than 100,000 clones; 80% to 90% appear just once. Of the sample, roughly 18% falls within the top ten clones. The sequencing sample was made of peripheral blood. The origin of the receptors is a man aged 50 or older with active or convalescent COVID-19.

CDR3 sequence (DNA): TGTGCCAGCAGCTTGGTCGAGGTGGAAGGAGATACGCAGTATTTT. Encoded protein: CASSLVEVEGDTQYF. This chain uses TRBV5-4 with TRBJ2-3; D not certain. The germline CDR1 and CDR2 sequences are SGHNT and YYREEE (reference sequence). Trimming removed 0 bases at V and 5 bases at J, with 13 bases between. The CDR3 contains 15 residues.

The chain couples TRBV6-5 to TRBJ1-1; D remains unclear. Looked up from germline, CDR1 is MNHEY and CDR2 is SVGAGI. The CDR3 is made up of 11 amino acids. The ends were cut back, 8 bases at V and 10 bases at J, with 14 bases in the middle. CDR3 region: CASEGTGGAFF. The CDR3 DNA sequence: TGTGCCAGCGAAGGAACCGGCGGAGCTTTCTTT.

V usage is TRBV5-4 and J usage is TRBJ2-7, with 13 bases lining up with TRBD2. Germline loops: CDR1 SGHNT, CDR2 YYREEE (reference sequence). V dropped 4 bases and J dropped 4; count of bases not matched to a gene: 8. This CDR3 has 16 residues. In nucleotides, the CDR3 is TGTGCCAGCAGCAATGGCCGGACTAGCGGGGGTTACGAGCAGTACTTC. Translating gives CASSNGRTSGGYEQYF.

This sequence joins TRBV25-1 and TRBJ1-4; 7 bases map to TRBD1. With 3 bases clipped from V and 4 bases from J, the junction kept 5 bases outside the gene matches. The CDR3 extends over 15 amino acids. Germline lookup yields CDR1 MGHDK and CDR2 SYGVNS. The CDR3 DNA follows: TGTGCCAGCAGTGACCCACAGGGGAGTAATGAAAAACTGTTTTTT. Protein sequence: CASSDPQGSNEKLFF.

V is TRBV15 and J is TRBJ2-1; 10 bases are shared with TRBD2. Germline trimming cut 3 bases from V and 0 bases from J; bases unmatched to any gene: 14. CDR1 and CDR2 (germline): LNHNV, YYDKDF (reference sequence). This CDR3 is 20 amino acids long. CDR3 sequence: CATSSKSPGLAKSSYNEQFF. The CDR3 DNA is TGTGCCACCAGCAGTAAAAGCCCGGGACTAGCGAAGAGCTCCTACAATGAGCAGTTCTTC.

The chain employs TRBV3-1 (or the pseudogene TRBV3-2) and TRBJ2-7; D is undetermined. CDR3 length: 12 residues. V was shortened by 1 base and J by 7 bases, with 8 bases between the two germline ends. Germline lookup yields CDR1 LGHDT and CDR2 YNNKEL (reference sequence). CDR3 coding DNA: TGTGCCAGCAGCCAAGGCTGGAGAGAGCAGTACTTC. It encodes CASSQGWREQYF.

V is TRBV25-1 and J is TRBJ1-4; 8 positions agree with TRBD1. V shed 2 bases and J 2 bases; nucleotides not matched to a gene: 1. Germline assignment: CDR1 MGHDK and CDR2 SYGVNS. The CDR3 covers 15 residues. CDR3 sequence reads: CASSENRGTNEKLFF. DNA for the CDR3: TGTGCCAGCAGTGAAAACAGGGGGACTAATGAAAAACTGTTTTTT. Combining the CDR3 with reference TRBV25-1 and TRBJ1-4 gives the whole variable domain EADIYQTPRYLVIGTGKKITLECSQTMGHDKMYWYQQDPGMELHLIHYSYGVNSTEKGDLSSESTVSRIRTEHFPLTLESARPSHTSQYLCASSENRGTNEKLFFGSGTQLSVL.

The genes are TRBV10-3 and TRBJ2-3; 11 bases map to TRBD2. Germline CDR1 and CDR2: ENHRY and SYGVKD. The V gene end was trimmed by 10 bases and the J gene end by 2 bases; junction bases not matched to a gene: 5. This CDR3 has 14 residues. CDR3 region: CATTLAGDTDTQYF. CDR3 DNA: TGTGCCACCACACTAGCGGGGGACACAGATACGCAGTATTTT.

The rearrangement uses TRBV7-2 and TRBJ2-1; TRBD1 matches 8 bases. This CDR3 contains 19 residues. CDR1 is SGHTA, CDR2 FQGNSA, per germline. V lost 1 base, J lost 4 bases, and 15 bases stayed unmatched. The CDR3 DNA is TGTGCCAGCAGCTTAGAGTGGTCAGGGGGCGGAACCCATTACAATGAGCAGTTCTTC. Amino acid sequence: CASSLEWSGGGTHYNEQFF.

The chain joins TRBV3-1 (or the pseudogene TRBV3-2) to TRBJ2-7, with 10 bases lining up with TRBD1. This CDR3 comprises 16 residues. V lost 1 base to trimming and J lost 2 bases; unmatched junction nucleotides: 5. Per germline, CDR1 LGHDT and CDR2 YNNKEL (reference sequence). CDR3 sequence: CASSQGGGTGAYEQYF. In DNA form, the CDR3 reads TGTGCCAGCAGCCAAGGAGGGGGGACAGGGGCCTACGAGCAGTACTTC.

The CDR3 sequence: CAGLRPGKWDSPLHF. The CDR3 DNA is TGTGCCGGCCTGCGTCCGGGGAAATGGGATTCACCCCTCCACTTT. This chain uses TRBV2 with TRBJ1-6; D remains ambiguous. Per germline, CDR1 SNHLY and CDR2 FYNNEI. The CDR3 consists of 15 residues. The V end was cut by 11 bases, the J end by 8 bases, with 22 bases between.

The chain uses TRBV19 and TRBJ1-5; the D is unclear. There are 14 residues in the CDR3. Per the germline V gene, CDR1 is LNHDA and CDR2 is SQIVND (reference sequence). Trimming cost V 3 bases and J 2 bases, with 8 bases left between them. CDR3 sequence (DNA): TGTGCCAGTAGTATTGACACTGGCAATCAGCCCCAGCATTTT. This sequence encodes CASSIDTGNQPQHF. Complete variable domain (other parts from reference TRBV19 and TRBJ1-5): DGGITQSPKYLFRKEGQNVTLSCEQNLNHDAMYWYRQDPGQGLRLIYYSQIVNDFQKGDIAEGYSVSREKKESFPLTVTSAQKNPTAFYLCASSIDTGNQPQHFGDGTRLSIL.

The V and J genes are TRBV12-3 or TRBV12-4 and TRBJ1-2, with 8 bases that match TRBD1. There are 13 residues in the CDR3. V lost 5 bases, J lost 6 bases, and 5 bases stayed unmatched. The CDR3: CASSAQGAHGYTF. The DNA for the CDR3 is TGTGCCAGCAGTGCCCAGGGGGCCCATGGCTACACCTTC.

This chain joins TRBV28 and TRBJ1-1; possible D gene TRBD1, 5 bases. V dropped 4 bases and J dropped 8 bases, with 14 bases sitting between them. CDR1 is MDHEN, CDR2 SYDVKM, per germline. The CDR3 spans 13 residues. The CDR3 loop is CASSSRAGTEAFF. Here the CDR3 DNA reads TGTGCCAGCAGTTCTAGGGCGGGGACCGAAGCTTTCTTT.

DNA for the CDR3: TGTGCCAGCAGTGAAGCCGGTTTTAACTATGGCTACACCTTC. It yields the protein CASSEAGFNYGYTF. The rearrangement uses TRBV25-1 and TRBJ1-2; D is unresolved. The CDR3 is made up of 14 amino acids. The germline V gene has CDR1 MGHDK and CDR2 SYGVNS. The V end was cut by 2 bases, the J end by 1 base, with 8 bases between.

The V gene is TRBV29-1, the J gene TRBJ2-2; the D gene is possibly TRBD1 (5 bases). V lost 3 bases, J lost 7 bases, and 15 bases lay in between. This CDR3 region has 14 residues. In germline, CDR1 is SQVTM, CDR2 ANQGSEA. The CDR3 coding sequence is TGCAGCGTTGAGGGGCCGGGTAGGAACGGGGAGCTGTTTTTT. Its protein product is CSVEGPGRNGELFF.

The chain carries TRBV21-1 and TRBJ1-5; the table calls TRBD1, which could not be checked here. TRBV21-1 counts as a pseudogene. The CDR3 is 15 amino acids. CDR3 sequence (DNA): TGTGCCAGCAGCAAAGTAGGCAGGGCCAATCAGCCCCAGCATTTT. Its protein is CASSKVGRANQPQHF.

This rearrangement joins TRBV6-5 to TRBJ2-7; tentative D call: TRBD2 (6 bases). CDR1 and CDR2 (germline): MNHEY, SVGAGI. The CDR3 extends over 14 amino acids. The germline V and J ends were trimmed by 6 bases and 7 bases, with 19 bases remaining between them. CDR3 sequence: CASRYPGELREQYF. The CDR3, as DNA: TGTGCCAGCAGGTATCCGGGAGAGCTACGTGAGCAGTACTTC.

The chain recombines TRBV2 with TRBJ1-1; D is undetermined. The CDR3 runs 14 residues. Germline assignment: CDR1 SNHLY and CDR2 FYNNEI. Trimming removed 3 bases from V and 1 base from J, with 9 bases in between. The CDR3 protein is CASSDSFGNTEAFF. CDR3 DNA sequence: TGTGCCAGCAGTGATTCGTTCGGGAACACTGAAGCTTTCTTT.

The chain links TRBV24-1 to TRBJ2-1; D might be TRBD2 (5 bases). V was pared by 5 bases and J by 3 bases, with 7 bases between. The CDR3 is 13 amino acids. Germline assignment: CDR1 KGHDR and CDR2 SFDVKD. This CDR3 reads CATSGGYYNEQFF. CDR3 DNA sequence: TGTGCCACCAGTGGAGGGTACTACAATGAGCAGTTCTTC.

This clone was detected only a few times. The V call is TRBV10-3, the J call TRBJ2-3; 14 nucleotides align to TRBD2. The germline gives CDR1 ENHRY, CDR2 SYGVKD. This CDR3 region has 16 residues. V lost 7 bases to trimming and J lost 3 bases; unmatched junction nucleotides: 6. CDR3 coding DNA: TGTGCCATCACCGGGACTAGCGGGAGTAAGACAGATACGCAGTATTTT. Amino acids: CAITGTSGSKTDTQYF.

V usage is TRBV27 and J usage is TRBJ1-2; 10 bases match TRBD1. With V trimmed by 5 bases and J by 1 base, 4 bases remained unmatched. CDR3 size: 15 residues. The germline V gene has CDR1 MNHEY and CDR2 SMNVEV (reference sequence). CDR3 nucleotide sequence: TGTGCCAGCAGTCGGACAGGGGGGGTTAACTATGGCTACACCTTC. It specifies CASSRTGGVNYGYTF.

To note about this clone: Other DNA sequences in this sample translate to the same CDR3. The CDR3 coding sequence is TGTGCCAGTAGTACAGGGACAGGGCGCTACGAGCAGTACTTC. Protein product: CASSTGTGRYEQYF. The rearrangement joins TRBV19 to TRBJ2-7; 9 nucleotides match TRBD1. Germline values: CDR1 LNHDA, CDR2 SQIVND (reference sequence). CDR3 length: 14 residues. V lost 4 bases to trimming and J lost 3 bases; unmatched junction nucleotides: 4.

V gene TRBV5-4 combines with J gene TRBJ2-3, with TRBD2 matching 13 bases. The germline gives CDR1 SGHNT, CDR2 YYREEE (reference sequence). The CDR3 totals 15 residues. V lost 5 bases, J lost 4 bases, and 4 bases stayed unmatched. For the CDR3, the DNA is TGTGCCAGCAGGGCCACTAGCGGGAGGGCAGATACGCAGTATTTT. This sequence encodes CASRATSGRADTQYF.

The CDR3 DNA follows: TGCGCCAGCAGTGAGACAGGGGCGAGGGAAGCTTTCTTT. This encodes CASSETGAREAFF. V usage is TRBV10-1 and J usage is TRBJ1-1; 7 nucleotides line up with TRBD1. The germline V gene has CDR1 WNHNN and CDR2 SYGVQD (reference sequence). The CDR3 has 13 amino acids. V was clipped by 2 bases and J by 8 bases; unmatched bases: 5.